The 23 T cell receptor beta chains presented below share a single source sample, sequenced in a study of T cell repertoires in breast cancer. Primers covering all TCR V genes were used in emulsion RT-PCR on CD8+ T cells. A second nested PCR with blocking oligonucleotides suppressed unpaired genes. TCRdb processed the emulsion pairing reads anew with MiXCR; each CDR3 protein has one entry. The sample includes 3,500 to 4,500 distinct CDR3 sequences, around a third of them seen just once. The sequencing sample was made of CD8+ T cells. Receptors were obtained from a pool of human donors with breast cancer or a healthy control (not recorded which).

The sample holds many counts of this clonotype. The V gene is TRBV12-3 or TRBV12-4, the J gene TRBJ2-1, with 13 bases fitting TRBD2. The CDR3 loop spans 15 amino acids. V was pared by 1 base and J by 7 bases, with 1 base of the junction left unmatched. The CDR3 region has the DNA TGTGCCAGCAGTTTAGGGACTAGCGGGGGTAATGAGCAGTTCTTC. Its translation is CASSLGTSGGNEQFF.

The J gene is TRBJ1-4, the V gene TRBV29-1, with 12 bases aligning to TRBD1. Germline CDR1 is SQVTM and CDR2 is ANQGSEA. V shed 4 bases and J 8 bases; nucleotides not matched to a gene: 2. CDR3 length equals 13 residues. CDR3 DNA sequence: TGCAGCGTTGTCGGGACAGGGGGCGAAAAACTGTTTTTT. Its translation is CSVVGTGGEKLFF. Filled out from reference TRBV29-1 and TRBJ1-4, the complete variable domain reads SAVISQKPSRDICQRGTSLTIQCQVDSQVTMMFWYRQQPGQSLTLIATANQGSEATYESGFVIDKFPISRPNLTFSTLTVSNMSPEDSSIYLCSVVGTGGEKLFFGSGTQLSVL.

V gene TRBV20-1 combines with J gene TRBJ1-1; D possibly corresponds to TRBD1 (5 bases). Trimming took 2 bases from V and 2 from J, leaving 12 bases between them. The V gene's germline CDR1 is DFQATT and CDR2 SNEGSKA (reference sequence). The CDR3 length is 14 residues. The chain's CDR3 is CSARNLQGNTEAFF. The CDR3, as DNA: TGCAGTGCTAGAAACCTGCAGGGAAACACTGAAGCTTTCTTT.

V and J are TRBV27 and TRBJ1-4, with 7 bases aligning to TRBD1. This CDR3 has 15 residues. V was clipped by 5 bases and J by 7 bases; unmatched bases: 10. Germline V gene data show CDR1 as MNHEY and CDR2 as SMNVEV (reference sequence). CDR3 loop: CASSHDREYGEKLFF. The DNA of the CDR3 is TGTGCCAGCAGTCACGACAGGGAATATGGTGAAAAACTGTTTTTT.

As regards this clonotype: Since the CDR3 does not end with the conserved phenylalanine or tryptophan, this likely comes from a read error. The chain combines TRBV6-1 with TRBJ1-1, with 8 nucleotides matching TRBD1. Per germline, CDR1 MNHNS and CDR2 SASEGT. The CDR3 is made up of 13 amino acids. The CDR3 here is CASTQGAPTKAFL. The CDR3 DNA follows: TGCGCCAGCACGCAGGGGGCTCCCACTAAAGCTTTCCTT.

Turning to this clonotype: Possible read error: a much larger clone is one base away. The V gene is TRBV4-1, the J gene TRBJ2-1; D tentatively reads TRBD1 or TRBD2 (6 bases each). V lost 2 bases to trimming and J lost 6 bases, with 17 bases between them. The V gene's germline CDR1 is MGHRA and CDR2 YSYEKL. The CDR3 consists of 16 residues. CDR3 coding DNA: TGCGCCAGCAGCCAAAATAGGGGGAGGATAGTCAATGAGCAGTTCTTC. Its protein product is CASSQNRGRIVNEQFF.

This chain joins TRBV2 and TRBJ1-4; TRBD1 matches at 7 bases. CDR1 is SNHLY and CDR2 is FYNNEI in the germline V gene. The CDR3 runs 14 residues. J gave up 7 bases and V 8 bases, and 10 bases lay outside the gene matches. CDR3 region: CASGSGGSGEKLFF. The DNA for the CDR3 is TGTGCCAGCGGTTCAGGGGGTTCGGGTGAAAAACTGTTTTTT.

Notes on this clonotype: Sequence at one end of the junction differs from germline and may be a read error. The chain employs TRBV6-6 and TRBJ1-5; D not certain. The germline V gene has CDR1 MNHNY and CDR2 SVGAGI (reference sequence). This CDR3 is built from 14 residues. The CDR3, as DNA: TGCGCCAGCAGTTACTCAACACACAATCAGCCCCTGCATTTT. Translated: CASSYSTHNQPLHF.

This clonotype has only a few counts. The chain uses TRBV28 and TRBJ2-4; the D is unclear. V lost 3 bases and J lost 1, with 13 bases in between. The CDR3 loop spans 16 amino acids. Germline V gives CDR1 MDHEN, CDR2 SYDVKM. The CDR3 sequence is CASSFYSLGAKNIQYF. CDR3 nucleotide sequence: TGTGCCAGCAGTTTTTATTCCTTGGGGGCCAAAAACATTCAGTACTTC.

This clonotype turned up a few times. The rearrangement uses TRBV19 and TRBJ1-2, with unresolved D. CDR3 length: 14 amino acids. Germline V gene lookup returns CDR1 LNHDA and CDR2 SQIVND (reference sequence). Trimming took off 7 bases at V and 1 base at J, with 13 bases between the two ends. The CDR3 region is CASKADEFNYGYTF. CDR3 DNA sequence: TGTGCCAGTAAAGCAGACGAGTTTAACTATGGCTACACCTTC.

The sample holds many counts of this clonotype. The V call is TRBV20-1, the J call TRBJ2-7; no clear D. Trimming pared 3 bases from V and 2 bases from J, leaving 11 bases between. The CDR3 extends over 13 amino acids. Germline V lookup: CDR1 DFQATT, CDR2 SNEGSKA (reference sequence). CDR3 DNA sequence: TGCAGTGCTAGCACGCCCCCCACCTACGAGCAGTACTTC. Translation gives CSASTPPTYEQYF.

Remarks on this clonotype: The junction does not match germline at one end; this may be a read error. V and J are TRBV6-5 and TRBJ1-5; D remains unclear. Looked up from germline, CDR1 is MNHEY and CDR2 is SVGAGI. The CDR3 loop spans 14 amino acids. CDR3: CASSHSTHNQSQHF. In nucleotides, the CDR3 is TGTGCCAGCAGTCACTCAACACACAATCAGTCCCAGCATTTT.

The J gene is TRBJ1-1, the V gene TRBV3-1; D uncertain. Germline CDR1 and CDR2: LGHDT and YNNKEL (reference sequence). V was clipped by 4 bases and J by 5 bases, with 14 bases between them. The CDR3 covers 14 residues. The CDR3 is CASSPSSRATEAFF. The CDR3 coding sequence is TGTGCCAGCAGCCCCAGCTCCCGGGCAACTGAAGCTTTCTTT.

This clonotype rates as medium-sized. The CDR3 bases are TGTGCCAGCAGTCCCCACAGGCTGGACAATCAGCCCCAGCATTTT. Translated, it gives CASSPHRLDNQPQHF. The V gene is TRBV28, the J gene TRBJ1-5, with D perhaps TRBD1 (5 bases). V was cut by 5 bases and J by 3 bases, with 14 bases left in between. The CDR3 consists of 15 residues. Germline V gives CDR1 MDHEN, CDR2 SYDVKM.

By share, this clonotype counts as medium-sized. The genes are TRBV27 and TRBJ2-2; no reliable D call. The CDR3 consists of 12 residues. The V end lost 5 bases, the J end lost 7 bases, and 8 bases lay between the germline ends. Germline CDR1 and CDR2: MNHEY and SMNVEV (reference sequence). The CDR3 is CASSPDRGELFF. The CDR3 DNA reads as TGTGCCAGCAGTCCGGACCGCGGGGAGCTGTTTTTT.

In its sample, this clonotype is medium-sized (0.01 to 0.1%). CDR3 DNA: TGCAGTGCTGCGGGAGTAGCGGGGGGGCGGTACGAGCAGTACTTC. Its protein product is CSAAGVAGGRYEQYF. The chain joins TRBV20-1 to TRBJ2-7, with TRBD2 matching 11 bases. This CDR3 has 15 amino acids. V lost 5 bases and J lost 4; bases outside the gene matches: 10. Germline lookup yields CDR1 DFQATT and CDR2 SNEGSKA (reference sequence).

This clonotype was seen repeatedly, ten times or more. The chain has TRBV27 and TRBJ1-2, with D tentatively TRBD1 (5 bases). The CDR3 covers 13 residues. V lost 2 bases and J lost 7, with 11 bases in between. Germline V gene lookup returns CDR1 MNHEY and CDR2 SMNVEV (reference sequence). CDR3 amino acids: CASSLKGLGGYTF. The CDR3 bases are TGTGCCAGCAGTTTAAAGGGGCTTGGTGGCTACACCTTC.

The chain employs TRBV27 and TRBJ1-2; no firm D call. This CDR3 contains 13 residues. V dropped 7 bases and J dropped 5 bases, with 14 bases sitting between them. Per the germline V gene, CDR1 is MNHEY and CDR2 is SMNVEV (reference sequence). The CDR3 is CASNSDTGYGYTF. CDR3 bases: TGTGCCAGCAACTCCGACACGGGATATGGCTACACCTTC.

By sample share, this clonotype is large. The rearrangement links TRBV20-1 to TRBJ1-3; the D is unclear. CDR3 size: 14 residues. CDR1 DFQATT and CDR2 SNEGSKA come from the germline V gene (reference sequence). The germline V and J ends were trimmed by 0 bases and 4 bases, with 10 bases remaining between them. Here the CDR3 reads CSARDRETGNTIYF. The CDR3 DNA reads as TGCAGTGCTAGAGACAGAGAAACGGGAAACACCATATATTTT.

This clonotype was seen more than once but under ten times. The V and J genes are TRBV2 and TRBJ1-6, with 9 bases lining up with TRBD1. Germline values: CDR1 SNHLY, CDR2 FYNNEI. J was trimmed by 7 bases and V by 6 bases; bases with no gene match: 4. The CDR3 is 14 amino acids. The CDR3 sequence: CASSRTGDNSPLHF. The CDR3 DNA follows: TGTGCCAGCAGCCGGACAGGGGACAATTCACCCCTCCACTTT. The whole variable domain, remainder taken from reference TRBV2 and TRBJ1-6, is EPEVTQTPSHQVTQMGQEVILRCVPISNHLYFYWYRQILGQKVEFLVSFYNNEISEKSEIFDDQFSVERPDGSNFTLKIRSTKLEDSAMYFCASSRTGDNSPLHFGNGTRLTVT.

The rearrangement links TRBV5-1 to TRBJ2-5; TRBD2 matches at 14 bases. CDR3 length equals 16 residues. V was clipped by 4 bases and J by 7 bases; unmatched bases: 9. Germline V CDR1 and CDR2: SGHRS, YFSETQ. The CDR3 bases are TGCGCCAGCAGCAAGGAGACTAGCGGGGGGGCCGTGACCCAGTACTTC. This sequence encodes CASSKETSGGAVTQYF.

The chain employs TRBV20-1 and TRBJ2-3; TRBD2 is a possible D gene (6 bases). Deletions cut 0 bases from V and 3 bases from J, with 10 bases between. From germline, CDR1 is DFQATT and CDR2 SNEGSKA (reference sequence). CDR3 length: 14 amino acids. CDR3 protein: CSARDGLATDTQYF. CDR3 DNA sequence: TGCAGTGCTAGAGATGGGCTAGCGACAGATACGCAGTATTTT.

The rearrangement links TRBV20-1 to TRBJ1-2; maybe TRBD1 (5 bases). The CDR3 sequence is 13 residues long. Germline assignment: CDR1 DFQATT and CDR2 SNEGSKA (reference sequence). V was clipped by 5 bases and J by 4 bases, with 14 bases between them. The CDR3 sequence is CSAPDYRFYGYTF. In nucleotides, the CDR3 is TGCAGTGCTCCCGACTACAGGTTCTATGGCTACACCTTC.